The rows below give T cell receptor beta chains drawn from one sample of a study of shared clonotypes between healthy human individuals. Here immunoSEQ multiplex PCR was the method, and the copy in TCRdb shows in-frame clones only, minus some. There are some 650,000 clones in the sample; more than 95% occur only once, and less than 0.065% lies in the top ten. Sequencing used naive CD4+ T cells sorted from blood. The receptors originated from a woman in her thirties in good health. Each CDR3 is given with its conserved first and last residue. The D gene is left open where the match is weak. The size of a clone is reported for some rows only, either as once, few or many, or as a class for expanded clones.

TRBJ2-2,.,.,TRBV5-6,CASSSRHGELFF,TGTGCCAGCAGCTCCAGACACGGGGAGCTGTTTTTT
TRBJ2-6,TRBD1,.,TRBV5-4,CASSGGQGAGGANVLTF,TGTGCCAGCAGTGGGGGACAGGGGGCGGGCGGGGCCAACGTCCTGACTTTC
TRBJ1-4,TRBD1,.,TRBV28,CASSNPRGQGEKLFF,TGTGCCAGCAGCAATCCCAGGGGGCAGGGTGAAAAACTGTTTTTT
TRBJ2-7,TRBD2,.,TRBV10-3,CAISPSGSFYEQYF,TGTGCCATCAGTCCTAGCGGGTCATTCTACGAGCAGTACTTC
TRBJ2-1,TRBD2,.,TRBV28,CASSLGLVNNNEQFF,TGTGCCAGCAGTTTAGGACTAGTTAACAACAATGAGCAGTTCTTC
TRBJ2-3,.,.,TRBV6-1,CASRTRTTDTQYF,TGTGCCAGTAGAACTCGCACCACAGATACGCAGTATTTT
TRBJ2-1,TRBD2,.,TRBV10-3,CAISEMASGKYEQFF,TGTGCCATCAGTGAGATGGCTAGCGGGAAATATGAGCAGTTCTTC
TRBJ2-7,TRBD1,.,TRBV10-1,CASSVTGQGLYEQYF,TGCGCCAGCAGTGTTACCGGACAGGGATTGTACGAGCAGTACTTC
TRBJ2-7,.,.,TRBV6-5,CASSFPGGLLNEQYF,TGTGCCAGCAGTTTCCCGGGGGGCTTGCTTAACGAGCAGTACTTC
TRBJ1-5,.,.,TRBV28,CASNRNQGKSNQPQHF,TGTGCCAGCAACAGGAATCAGGGGAAAAGCAATCAGCCCCAGCATTTT
TRBJ2-2,.,.,TRBV18,CASSPWTLGGELFF,TGTGCCAGCTCACCATGGACCCTTGGCGGGGAGCTGTTTTTT
TRBJ2-1,.,.,TRBV6-5,CASSPGGGYNEQFF,TGTGCCAGCAGCCCCGGGGGAGGTTACAATGAGCAGTTCTTC
TRBJ2-1,.,once,TRBV19,CASSPSGQGFSEQFF,TGTGCCAGTAGCCCTTCAGGGCAGGGATTTAGTGAGCAGTTCTTC
TRBJ2-2,.,.,TRBV10-3,CAISESTSPPGELFF,TGTGCCATCAGTGAGTCAACTAGCCCCCCCGGGGAGCTGTTTTTT
TRBJ2-2,.,.,TRBV11-3,CASSPGGMNTGELFF,TGTGCCAGCAGCCCCGGCGGGATGAACACCGGGGAGCTGTTTTTT
TRBJ1-3,.,.,TRBV6-5,CASSYSRLGGNTIYF,TGTGCCAGCAGTTACTCGAGACTAGGTGGAAACACCATATATTTT
TRBJ1-1,TRBD1,.,TRBV28,CASSFIQTGDTEAFF,TGTGCCAGCAGTTTTATCCAGACAGGGGACACTGAAGCTTTCTTT
TRBJ1-2,.,.,TRBV28,CASSETFYGYTF,TGTGCCAGCAGCGAGACCTTCTATGGCTACACCTTC
TRBJ1-1,TRBD1,.,TRBV7-9,CASSPEDRGAFF,TGTGCCAGCAGCCCAGAGGACAGGGGAGCTTTCTTT
TRBJ2-7,.,.,TRBV14,CASSQPGPLYF,TGTGCCAGCAGCCAACCGGGACCCCTGTACTTC
TRBJ2-5,.,.,TRBV28,CASRGQETQYF,TGTGCCAGCAGGGGGCAAGAGACCCAGTACTTC
TRBJ1-2,TRBD1,.,TRBV7-9,CASSYSTGESYGYTF,TGTGCCAGCAGCTATTCTACAGGGGAGAGCTATGGCTACACCTTC
TRBJ1-5,.,.,TRBV30,CAWSVNRAANQPQHF,TGTGCCTGGAGTGTAAATAGGGCTGCGAATCAGCCCCAGCATTTT
TRBJ2-7,.,.,TRBV9,CASSVGGVSYEQYF,TGTGCCAGCAGCGTGGGGGGAGTCTCCTACGAGCAGTACTTC
TRBJ2-7,.,.,TRBV29-1,CSVEDGPDHSYEQYF,TGCAGCGTTGAAGATGGGCCGGACCACTCCTACGAGCAGTACTTC
TRBJ1-1,.,.,TRBV7-3,CASSLDRNTEAFF,TGTGCCAGCAGCCTAGACAGAAACACTGAAGCTTTCTTT
TRBJ2-3,TRBD2,.,TRBV29-1,CSVADSGRGGDTQYF,TGCAGCGTTGCAGATAGCGGGAGAGGGGGAGATACGCAGTATTTT
TRBJ2-1,.,once,TRBV7-9,CASSRPGGSSYNEQFF,TGTGCCAGCAGCCGCCCCGGTGGGAGCTCCTACAATGAGCAGTTCTTC
TRBJ2-7,TRBD2,.,TRBV11-2,CASSLLAGVSYEQYF,TGTGCCAGCAGCTTACTAGCGGGAGTGTCCTACGAGCAGTACTTC
TRBJ2-7,TRBD2,.,TRBV5-6,CASSLAGTSGSWGDEQYF,TGTGCCAGCAGCTTAGCCGGGACTAGCGGTTCCTGGGGAGACGAGCAGTACTTC
TRBJ2-2,.,.,TRBV5-5,CASSFGGSDTGELFF,TGTGCCAGCAGCTTTGGGGGTTCGGACACCGGGGAGCTGTTTTTT
TRBJ2-7,TRBD2,.,TRBV28,CASNTGLAVYEQYF,TGTGCCAGCAACACGGGACTAGCGGTTTACGAGCAGTACTTC
TRBJ2-3,.,.,TRBV6-5,CASSYSGGLTDTQYF,TGTGCCAGCAGTTACTCGGGGGGGCTAACAGATACGCAGTATTTT
TRBJ2-7,.,.,TRBV5-4,CASSLVSGSDEQYF,TGTGCCAGCAGCTTGGTCAGCGGCTCTGACGAGCAGTACTTC
TRBJ2-1,TRBD2,.,TRBV15,CATSRDLAGTYNEQFF,TGTGCCACCAGCAGAGATCTAGCGGGAACTTACAATGAGCAGTTCTTC
TRBJ2-1,TRBD1,.,TRBV19,CASSISSQGAYNEQFF,TGTGCCAGTAGTATATCCAGTCAGGGGGCGTACAATGAGCAGTTCTTC
TRBJ2-7,TRBD2,.,TRBV7-9,CASSLSGRGYEQYF,TGTGCCAGCAGCCTTAGCGGGAGGGGATACGAGCAGTACTTC
TRBJ2-3,TRBD1,.,TRBV5-1,CASSWTGESTDTQYF,TGCGCCAGCAGCTGGACAGGGGAGAGCACAGATACGCAGTATTTT
TRBJ2-7,.,.,TRBV9,CASSVKPGYEQYF,TGTGCCAGCAGCGTAAAGCCGGGTTACGAGCAGTACTTC
TRBJ1-1,.,few,TRBV27,CASRPTGPEAFF,TGTGCCAGCAGACCTACTGGGCCTGAAGCTTTCTTT
TRBJ1-1,.,.,TRBV14,CASSQWKDRYTEAFF,TGTGCCAGCAGCCAATGGAAAGATAGATATACTGAAGCTTTCTTT
TRBJ2-3,.,.,TRBV6-5,CASHGTFTDTQYF,TGTGCCAGCCACGGGACTTTCACAGATACGCAGTATTTT
TRBJ1-5,.,.,TRBV30,CAWSGGKTTVNSNQPQHF,TGTGCCTGGAGTGGGGGGAAAACGACAGTGAATAGCAATCAGCCCCAGCATTTT
TRBJ2-3,TRBD2,.,TRBV5-1,CASSSWAGVGSDTQYF,TGCGCCAGCAGCAGTTGGGCGGGAGTTGGGTCAGATACGCAGTATTTT
TRBJ2-2,.,once,TRBV7-3,CASSPQGWNTGELFF,TGTGCCAGCAGCCCCCAGGGTTGGAACACCGGGGAGCTGTTTTTT
TRBJ2-1,.,.,TRBV5-1,CASSSGNTNSYNEQFF,TGCGCCAGCAGCTCGGGCAACACTAACTCCTACAATGAGCAGTTCTTC
TRBJ2-1,TRBD1,.,TRBV5-1,CASSLARDRDPSYNEQFF,TGCGCCAGCAGCTTAGCACGCGACAGGGACCCCTCCTACAATGAGCAGTTCTTC
TRBJ1-1,.,many,TRBV28,CASSSGTRNTEAFF,TGTGCCAGCAGTTCCGGGACACGAAACACTGAAGCTTTCTTT
TRBJ2-7,.,once,TRBV11-1,CASSSLWYEQYF,TGTGCCAGCAGCTCGCTCTGGTACGAGCAGTACTTC
TRBJ1-3,.,once,TRBV5-1,CASSLDRGNTIYF,TGCGCCAGCAGCTTGGACAGAGGAAACACCATATATTTT
TRBJ1-3,.,once,TRBV11-2,CASSPGYTGNTIYF,TGTGCCAGCAGCCCGGGGTACACTGGAAACACCATATATTTT
TRBJ2-3,.,.,TRBV23-1,CASSQSGSTDTQYF,TGCGCCAGCAGTCAATCGGGAAGCACAGATACGCAGTATTTT
TRBJ1-1,.,.,TRBV30,CAWSRSEAFF,TGTGCCTGGAGTAGGTCTGAAGCTTTCTTT